The next 4 T cell receptor beta chains were all read from a single sample in a study of CD8 T cells in Susac syndrome. A quantity of about 0.45 to 1 ug RNA underwent reverse transcription using random hexamers. TCRdb redid the calling of the immunoSEQ multiplex PCR reads with MiXCR, one entry per CDR3 protein. The table shows 150,000 or so distinct CDR3 sequences, with roughly 94% occurring only once. Material: CD4+ T cells from PBMCs. The receptors shown here come from a human donor with Susac syndrome.

This sequence joins TRBV20-1 and TRBJ2-1; D ambiguous. CDR3 length: 17 amino acids. V was cut by 0 bases and J by 4 bases, with 19 bases left in between. Germline V gives CDR1 DFQATT, CDR2 SNEGSKA (reference sequence). The CDR3: CSARERRVSQSYNEQFF. CDR3 in DNA: TGCAGTGCTAGAGAAAGGAGAGTTTCCCAATCATACAATGAGCAGTTCTTC.

The chain combines TRBV4-1 with TRBJ1-1; D ambiguous. Germline lookup yields CDR1 MGHRA and CDR2 YSYEKL. V lost 0 bases and J 5 bases, leaving 13 bases between the germline ends. The CDR3 length is 15 residues. The CDR3 protein is CASSQEGRGLTEAFF. The CDR3 bases are TGCGCCAGCAGCCAAGAGGGTAGAGGCTTAACTGAAGCTTTCTTT.

The chain combines TRBV7-9 with TRBJ2-1; 10 bases line up with TRBD2. The CDR3 is made up of 17 amino acids. Looked up from germline, CDR1 is SEHNR and CDR2 is FQNEAQ (reference sequence). V trimming: 5 bases; J trimming: 2 bases; junction bases outside the gene matches: 9. In DNA, the CDR3 is TGTGCCAGCAGCCCACGCCCGGGACTAGCGCCCTACAATGAGCAGTTCTTC. Residues: CASSPRPGLAPYNEQFF. The complete variable domain, with remaining parts taken from reference TRBV7-9 and TRBJ2-1, reads DTGVSQNPRHKITKRGQNVTFRCDPISEHNRLYWYRQTLGQGPEFLTYFQNEAQLEKSRLLSDRFSAERPKGSFSTLEIQRTEQGDSAMYLCASSPRPGLAPYNEQFFGPGTRLTVL.

The chain has TRBV30 and TRBJ2-5; no clear D gene. Germline V gives CDR1 GTSNPN, CDR2 SVGIG (reference sequence). The CDR3 is 13 residues long. The germline V and J ends were trimmed by 0 bases and 2 bases, with 7 bases remaining between them. The DNA for the CDR3 is TGTGCCTGGAGTGTCCGGATTCAAGAGACCCAGTACTTC. It specifies CAWSVRIQETQYF.